Presented here are 10 T cell receptor beta chains from one specimen sequenced in a study of T cells expressing NK-cell markers. One entry per CDR3 protein, without DNA, is what TCRdb gives after re-calling the 5' RACE reads. This table lists about 370,000 distinct CDR3 sequences. Sequencing was performed on blood T cells: a sorted CD56 or NKG2C T cell subset, CD4+ or CD8+ T cells, or bulk PBMC T cells (not recorded which). The source is a woman between 50 and 59 years old in good health.

The chain links TRBV20-1 to TRBJ2-5; TCRdb designates TRBD2, a call that cannot be tested without DNA. This CDR3 has 18 residues. Per the germline V gene, CDR1 is DFQATT and CDR2 is SNEGSKA (reference sequence). The CDR3 region is CSAIGSGLRVVTSETQYF.

The chain employs TRBV5-6 and TRBJ2-1. CDR3 length equals 13 residues. Germline assignment: CDR1 SGHDT and CDR2 YYEEEE. The chain's CDR3 is CASSGLRYNEQFF.

This chain links TRBV6-1 with TRBJ2-1; TCRdb picks TRBD2, but there is no DNA to check that call. Germline CDR1 is MNHNS and CDR2 is SASEGT. CDR3 length: 16 amino acids. CDR3 sequence: CASIILAGGLVNEQFF.

The chain has TRBV7-2 and TRBJ2-4. Germline CDR1 reads SGHTA; CDR2 reads FQGNSA. This CDR3 is 12 amino acids long. The CDR3 protein is CASSLTGNIQYF.

The gene calls are TRBV7-6 and TRBJ2-2; TCRdb selects TRBD1, and the lack of DNA leaves this call unchecked. CDR3 length equals 16 residues. The germline V gene has CDR1 SGHVS and CDR2 FNYEAQ. The CDR3 is CASTPYLAGRTGELFF.

The CDR3 sequence: CSARDVYFVDEQFF. The chain links TRBV20-1 to TRBJ2-1. The germline CDR1 and CDR2 sequences are DFQATT and SNEGSKA (reference sequence). There are 14 residues in the CDR3.

The chain employs TRBV15 and TRBJ2-3. This CDR3 spans 15 amino acids. CDR1 and CDR2 (germline): LNHNV, YYDKDF (reference sequence). The CDR3 sequence: CATSRDRLSTDTQYF.

The genes are TRBV7-9 and TRBJ2-5; TCRdb designates TRBD1, a call that cannot be tested without DNA. The CDR3 length is 13 residues. Germline CDR1 is SEHNR and CDR2 is FQNEAQ (reference sequence). The CDR3 region is CASSDPQRETQYF.

This rearrangement joins TRBV28 to TRBJ2-5; lacking DNA, the TRBD1 call made by TCRdb goes unchecked. Germline-derived CDR1 and CDR2 are MDHEN and SYDVKM. This CDR3 spans 15 amino acids. CDR3 amino acids: CASSFGQVGKGTQYF.

The gene calls are TRBV4-2 and TRBJ2-1; TCRdb outputs TRBD1, but without DNA this stays unchecked. The CDR3 has 13 amino acids. CDR1 and CDR2 (germline): LGHNA, YNFKEQ. CDR3 loop: CASSQDTEGEQFF.